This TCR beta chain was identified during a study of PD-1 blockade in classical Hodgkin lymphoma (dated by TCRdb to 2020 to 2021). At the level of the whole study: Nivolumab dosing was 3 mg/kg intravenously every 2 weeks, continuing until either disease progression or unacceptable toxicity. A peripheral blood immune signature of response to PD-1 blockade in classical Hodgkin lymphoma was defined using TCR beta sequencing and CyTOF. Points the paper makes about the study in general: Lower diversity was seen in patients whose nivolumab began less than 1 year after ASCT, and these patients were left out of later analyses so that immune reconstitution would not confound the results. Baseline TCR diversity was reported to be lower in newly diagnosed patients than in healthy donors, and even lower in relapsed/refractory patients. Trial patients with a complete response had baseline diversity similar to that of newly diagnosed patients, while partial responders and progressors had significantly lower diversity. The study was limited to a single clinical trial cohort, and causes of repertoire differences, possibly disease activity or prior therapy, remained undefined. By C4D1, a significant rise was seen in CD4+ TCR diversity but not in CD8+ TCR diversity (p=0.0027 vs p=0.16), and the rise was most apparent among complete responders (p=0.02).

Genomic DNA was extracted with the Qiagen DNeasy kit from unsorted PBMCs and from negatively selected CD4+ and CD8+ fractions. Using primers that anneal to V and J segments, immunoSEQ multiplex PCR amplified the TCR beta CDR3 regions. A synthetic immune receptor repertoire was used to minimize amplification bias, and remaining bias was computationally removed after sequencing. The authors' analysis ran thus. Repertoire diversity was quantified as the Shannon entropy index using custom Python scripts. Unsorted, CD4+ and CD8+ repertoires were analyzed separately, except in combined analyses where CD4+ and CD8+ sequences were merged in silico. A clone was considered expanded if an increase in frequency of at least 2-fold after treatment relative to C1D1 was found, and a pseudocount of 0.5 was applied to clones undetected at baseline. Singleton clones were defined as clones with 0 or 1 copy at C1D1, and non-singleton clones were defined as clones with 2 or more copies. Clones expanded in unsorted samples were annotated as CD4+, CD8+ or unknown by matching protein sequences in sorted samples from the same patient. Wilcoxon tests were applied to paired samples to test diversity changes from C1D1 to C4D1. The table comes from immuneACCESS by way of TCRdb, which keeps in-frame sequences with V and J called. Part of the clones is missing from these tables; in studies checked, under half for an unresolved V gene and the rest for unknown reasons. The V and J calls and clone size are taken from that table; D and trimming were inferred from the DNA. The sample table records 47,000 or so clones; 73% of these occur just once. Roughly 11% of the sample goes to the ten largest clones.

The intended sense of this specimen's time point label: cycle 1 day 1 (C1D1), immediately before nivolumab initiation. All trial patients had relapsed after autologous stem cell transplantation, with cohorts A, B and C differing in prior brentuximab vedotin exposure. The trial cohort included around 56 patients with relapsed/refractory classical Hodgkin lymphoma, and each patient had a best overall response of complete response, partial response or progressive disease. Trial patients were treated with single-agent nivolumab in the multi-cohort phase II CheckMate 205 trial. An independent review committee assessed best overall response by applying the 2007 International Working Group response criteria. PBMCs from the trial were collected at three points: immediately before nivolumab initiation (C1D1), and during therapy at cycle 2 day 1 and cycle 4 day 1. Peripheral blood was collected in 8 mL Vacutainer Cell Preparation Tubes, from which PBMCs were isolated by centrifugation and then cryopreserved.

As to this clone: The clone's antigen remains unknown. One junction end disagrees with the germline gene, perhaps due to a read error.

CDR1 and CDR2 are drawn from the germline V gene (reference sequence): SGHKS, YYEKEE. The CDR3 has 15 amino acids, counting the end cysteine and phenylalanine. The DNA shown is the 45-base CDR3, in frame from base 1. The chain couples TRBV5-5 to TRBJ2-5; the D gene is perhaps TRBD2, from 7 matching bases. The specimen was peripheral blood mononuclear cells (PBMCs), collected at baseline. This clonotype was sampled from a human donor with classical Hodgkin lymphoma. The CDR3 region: CASSLGGGNQETQYF. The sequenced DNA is TGTGCCAGCAGTTTGGGAGGGGGGAATCAAGAGACCCAGTACTTC.